A selection of T cell receptor beta chains follows, all from one sample in a study of T cells in localized non-small cell lung cancer. This table comes from immunoSEQ multiplex PCR, and its TCRdb copy is limited to in-frame clones, with some not included. This sample yields under 40,000 clones, of which roughly 90% are seen a single time; approximately 4% belongs to the top ten. The input for sequencing was peripheral blood, taken before any cancer treatment. The receptors derive from a woman aged 40-70 years with stage I lung adenocarcinoma. Each CDR3 is given with its conserved first and last residue. Fields, in order: CDR3 protein, J gene, V gene.

CDR3aa: CASSPGSGMTYGYTF
j_gene: TRBJ1-2
v_gene: TRBV7-2

CDR3aa: CASRIWGYYYGYTF
j_gene: TRBJ1-2
v_gene: TRBV13

CDR3aa: CASSFGPRPNYGYTF
j_gene: TRBJ1-2
v_gene: TRBV11-2

CDR3aa: CASSLAPSGGVEQYF
j_gene: TRBJ2-7
v_gene: TRBV7-8

CDR3aa: CASSLLGGNTEAFF
j_gene: TRBJ1-1
v_gene: TRBV11-1

CDR3aa: CASRPGSSSYNSPLHF
j_gene: TRBJ1-6
v_gene: TRBV7-2

CDR3aa: CASSETRGGGNTIYF
j_gene: TRBJ1-3
v_gene: TRBV6-1

CDR3aa: CASSQDALVRENTGELFF
j_gene: TRBJ2-2
v_gene: TRBV4-3

CDR3aa: CASSLGLAGGYAYEQYF
j_gene: TRBJ2-7
v_gene: TRBV5-1

CDR3aa: CASSHYGQGLEAFF
j_gene: TRBJ1-1
v_gene: TRBV4-2

CDR3aa: CASSSTGGTGELFF
j_gene: TRBJ2-2
v_gene: TRBV6-5

CDR3aa: CAISAGDRNQETQYF
j_gene: TRBJ2-5
v_gene: TRBV10-3

CDR3aa: CASSLVVREGLANYGYTF
j_gene: TRBJ1-2
v_gene: TRBV11-2

CDR3aa: CASSGTGGSGNTIYF
j_gene: TRBJ1-3
v_gene: TRBV9

CDR3aa: CASSPGTGGHEQYF
j_gene: TRBJ2-7
v_gene: TRBV18

CDR3aa: CASSVSRTATYEQYF
j_gene: TRBJ2-7
v_gene: TRBV19

CDR3aa: CASSVLAGGGTDTQYF
j_gene: TRBJ2-3
v_gene: TRBV13

CDR3aa: CASSLGLAGTDTQYF
j_gene: TRBJ2-3
v_gene: TRBV7-2

CDR3aa: CASSRSGGGTDTQYF
j_gene: TRBJ2-3
v_gene: TRBV5-4

CDR3aa: CASSLPQGAFF
j_gene: TRBJ1-1
v_gene: TRBV28

CDR3aa: CASSRDRDTGELFF
j_gene: TRBJ2-2
v_gene: TRBV13

CDR3aa: CSVADGFSYEQYF
j_gene: TRBJ2-7
v_gene: TRBV29-1

CDR3aa: CASSEASPTEAFF
j_gene: TRBJ1-1
v_gene: TRBV2

CDR3aa: CASSPGTTTPEAFF
j_gene: TRBJ1-1
v_gene: TRBV7-3